This section outlines one T cell receptor (beta chain) sequence together with its context. Its antigen remains unidentified. The data derive from a study of CXCR3-negative and CXCR3-positive naive CD8 T cells. Study outcomes and limitations: Hydrophobicity of TRB CDR3s was greater in CXCR3-positive naive cells than in CXCR3-negative naive cells.

The libraries of TRB cDNA were constructed through 5' RACE using UMI labels. TCRdb re-called the 5' RACE reads and catalogs CDR3 proteins one per entry, DNA excluded. Its clone listing holds 50,000 or so distinct CDR3 sequences. This sequence originates from a human donor in good health. Some clones in this sample may be carry-over from other donors' samples. What was sequenced was naive CXCR3+ CD8+ T cells from blood. Documented subset: CD45RO-CCR7+CD27+CD95- naive CD8+ T cells expressing CXCR3 (TNR3+).

This chain's CDR3 is CSVDREAEAFF. The chain is built from TRBV29-1 and TRBJ1-1. From germline, CDR1 is SQVTM and CDR2 ANQGSEA. This CDR3 has 11 residues.